The T cell receptor beta chain under discussion was sequenced for a study of T cell repertoires in cytomegalovirus infection (dated by TCRdb to 2018 to 2020). At the level of the whole study: Donor HLA type was relevant to the analysis, because carriage of CMV infection together with the matching HLA type was indicated by public TCR beta signatures. Results and caveats for the whole study, not just this receptor: Cumulative frequency of public TCR beta family members discriminated carriers of CMV infection plus the relevant HLA type in this cohort and an independent roughly 320-donor cohort. The ex vivo response was dominated by HLA-C-restricted CMV-specific TCR beta clonotypes, and the single most frequent clonotype in two of eight donors was supplied by these HLA-C-restricted clonotypes.

This clonotype showed up many times. What this receptor recognizes is not known. The input lacks base qualities; no much larger clone sits a single base away. The listed sequencing device is Illumina HiSeq 1500. TCRdb handled the public reads itself, with Q25 trimming in fastp and clone calling in MiXCR, and kept productive beta chains. For every CDR3 protein sequence, its rows merge into one entry that carries the most common genes and DNA. For this sample the table gives nearly 550,000 distinct CDR3 sequences, of which 16% were detected only once. Around 25% of the sample goes to the ten largest clones. Relative to germline, V is missing 10 bases and J is missing 3 bases, with 8 bases of the junction outside any gene match. The CDR3 contains 15 residues, cysteine and phenylalanine counted. This entry keeps only the CDR3 DNA: 45 bases, framed from base 1. The germline V gene (reference sequence) specifies LNHDA as CDR1 and SQIVND as CDR2.

The chain is assembled from TRBV19 and TRBJ1-5; a stretch of 11 junction bases matches TRBD1. Sequenced: CD8+ T cells from PBMCs. This TCR derives from a human donor in good health (CMV status not recorded). Some clones in this sample may be carry-over from other donors' samples. The CDR3 here reads CATGGDRGSNQPQHF. The nucleotide sequence reads TGTGCCACCGGGGGGGACAGGGGGTCCAATCAGCCCCAGCATTTT.